Sequencing of this T cell receptor (beta chain) was carried out in a study of T cells in Graves' hyperthyroidism and ophthalmopathy. Ophthalmopathy patients all had a Clinical Activity Score of at least 3, a NOSPECS grade of at least 4 and disease under 3 months old. Patients with uncontrolled infections, other autoimmune diseases, pregnancy or lactation were excluded. The CDR3 extends over 13 amino acids. Germline values: CDR1 SNHLY, CDR2 FYNNEI. J gave up 5 bases and V 8 bases, and 9 bases lay outside the gene matches. RNA transcripts yielded amplified TCR beta CDR3 regions. Carried out on the TCR CDR3, a first-round RT-PCR used the HTBI primer set. TCRdb fed the multiplex PCR reads into MiXCR, producing one record per CDR3 protein. Found here are about 520,000 distinct CDR3 sequences, roughly 25% of them singletons; the top ten hold roughly 12%.

V is TRBV2 and J is TRBJ2-7, with 7 bases identical to TRBD2. The sequenced sample was blood. The sequence derives from a woman aged 25 to 39 with Graves' ophthalmopathy. The CDR3 reads CASSDWTRHEQYF. CDR3 sequence (DNA): TGTGCCAGCTCCGATTGGACTAGACACGAGCAGTACTTC.